This T cell receptor beta chain emerged from a study of T cell responses to AZD1222 COVID-19 vaccine. Overall study findings and caveats: Among AZD1222 vaccinees, only 5 to 7 were seropositive at baseline. Donors in the cohort were predominantly white British and more often female, and clonal diversity was possibly underestimated. Targeting of unmutated variant regions was reportedly seen in nearly half of spike-specific TCRs.

The CDR3 length is 13 residues. V was clipped by 2 bases and J by 6 bases, with 9 bases between them. CDR1 and CDR2 from the germline V gene are SGHRS and YFSETQ. The assay was immunoSEQ multiplex PCR, and TCRdb's table has in-frame clones only and misses some. The table has about 110,000 clones, about nine tenths seen once. Details on this clone: Its antigen is unidentified.

The TCR was taken from an adult in good health. The input for sequencing was peripheral blood, taken on day 0 of AZD1222 vaccination. The chain recombines TRBV5-1 with TRBJ2-1; a weak D match, TRBD2 (5 bases). The CDR3 sequence is CASSLGLLNEQFF. The CDR3 nucleotides read TGCGCCAGCAGCTTAGGACTCCTCAATGAGCAGTTCTTC.